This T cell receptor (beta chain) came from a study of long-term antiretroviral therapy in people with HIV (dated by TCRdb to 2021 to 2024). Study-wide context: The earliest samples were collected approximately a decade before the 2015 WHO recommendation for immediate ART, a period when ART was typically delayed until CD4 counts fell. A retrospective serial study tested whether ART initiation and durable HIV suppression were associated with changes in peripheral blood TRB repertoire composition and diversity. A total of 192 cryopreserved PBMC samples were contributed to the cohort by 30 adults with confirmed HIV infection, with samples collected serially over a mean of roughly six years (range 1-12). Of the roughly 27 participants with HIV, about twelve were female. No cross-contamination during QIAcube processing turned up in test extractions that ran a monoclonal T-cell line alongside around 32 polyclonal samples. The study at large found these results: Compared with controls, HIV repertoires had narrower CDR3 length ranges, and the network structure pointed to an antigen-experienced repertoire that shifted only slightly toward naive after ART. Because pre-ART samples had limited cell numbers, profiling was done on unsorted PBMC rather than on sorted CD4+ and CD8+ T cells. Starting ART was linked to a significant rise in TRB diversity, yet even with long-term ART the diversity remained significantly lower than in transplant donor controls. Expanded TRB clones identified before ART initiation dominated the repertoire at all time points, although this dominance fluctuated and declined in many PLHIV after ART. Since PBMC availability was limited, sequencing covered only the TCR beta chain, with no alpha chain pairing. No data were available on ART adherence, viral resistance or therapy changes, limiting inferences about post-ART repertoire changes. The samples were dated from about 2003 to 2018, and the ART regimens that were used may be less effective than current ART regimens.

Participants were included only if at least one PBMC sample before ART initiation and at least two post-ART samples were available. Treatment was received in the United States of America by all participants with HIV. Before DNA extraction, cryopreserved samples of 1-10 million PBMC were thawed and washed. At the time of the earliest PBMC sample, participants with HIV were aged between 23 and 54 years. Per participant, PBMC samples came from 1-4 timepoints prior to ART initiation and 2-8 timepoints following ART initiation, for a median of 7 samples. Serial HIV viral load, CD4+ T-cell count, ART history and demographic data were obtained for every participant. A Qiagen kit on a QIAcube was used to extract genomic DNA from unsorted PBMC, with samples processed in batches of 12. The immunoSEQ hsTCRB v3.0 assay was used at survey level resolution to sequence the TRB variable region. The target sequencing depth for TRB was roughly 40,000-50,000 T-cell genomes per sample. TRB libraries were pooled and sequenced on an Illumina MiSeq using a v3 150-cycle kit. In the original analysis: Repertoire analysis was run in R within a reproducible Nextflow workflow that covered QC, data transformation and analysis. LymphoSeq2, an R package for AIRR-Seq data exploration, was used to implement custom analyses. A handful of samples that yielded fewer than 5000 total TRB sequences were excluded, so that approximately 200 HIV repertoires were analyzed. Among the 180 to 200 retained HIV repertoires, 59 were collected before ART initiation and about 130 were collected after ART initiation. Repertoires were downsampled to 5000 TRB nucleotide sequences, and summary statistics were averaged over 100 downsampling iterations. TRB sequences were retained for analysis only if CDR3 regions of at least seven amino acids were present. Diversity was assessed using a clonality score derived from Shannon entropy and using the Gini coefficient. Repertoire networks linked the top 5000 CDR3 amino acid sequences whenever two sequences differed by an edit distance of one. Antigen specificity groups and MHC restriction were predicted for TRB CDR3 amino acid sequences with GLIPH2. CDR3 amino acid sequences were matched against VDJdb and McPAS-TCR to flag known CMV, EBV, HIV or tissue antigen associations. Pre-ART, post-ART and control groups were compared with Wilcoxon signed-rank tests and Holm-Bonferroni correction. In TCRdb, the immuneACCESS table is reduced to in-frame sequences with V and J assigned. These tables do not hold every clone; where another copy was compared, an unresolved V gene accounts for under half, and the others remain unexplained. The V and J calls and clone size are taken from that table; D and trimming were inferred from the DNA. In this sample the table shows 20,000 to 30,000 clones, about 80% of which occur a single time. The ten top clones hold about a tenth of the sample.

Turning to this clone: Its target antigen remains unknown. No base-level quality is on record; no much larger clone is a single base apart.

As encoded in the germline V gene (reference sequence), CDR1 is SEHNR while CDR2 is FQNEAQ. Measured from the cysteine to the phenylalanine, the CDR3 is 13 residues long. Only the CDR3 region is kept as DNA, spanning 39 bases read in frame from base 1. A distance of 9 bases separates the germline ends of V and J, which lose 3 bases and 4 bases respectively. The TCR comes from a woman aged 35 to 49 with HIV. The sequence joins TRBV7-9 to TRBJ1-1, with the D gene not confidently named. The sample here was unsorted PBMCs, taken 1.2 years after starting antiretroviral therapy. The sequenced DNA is TGTGCCAGCAGCTTGCAAGAGGGCACTGAAGCTTTCTTT. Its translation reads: CASSLQEGTEAFF.